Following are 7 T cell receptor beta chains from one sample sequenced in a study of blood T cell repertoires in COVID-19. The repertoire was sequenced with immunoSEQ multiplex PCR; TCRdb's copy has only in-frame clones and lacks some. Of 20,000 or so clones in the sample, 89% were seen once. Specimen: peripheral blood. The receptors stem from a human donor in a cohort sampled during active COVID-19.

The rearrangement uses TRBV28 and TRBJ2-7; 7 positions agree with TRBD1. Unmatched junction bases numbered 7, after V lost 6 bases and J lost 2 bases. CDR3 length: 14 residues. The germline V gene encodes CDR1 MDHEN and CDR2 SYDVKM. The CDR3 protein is CASSQGDSPYEQYF. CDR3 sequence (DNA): TGTGCCAGCAGCCAGGGGGACAGCCCCTACGAGCAGTACTTC.

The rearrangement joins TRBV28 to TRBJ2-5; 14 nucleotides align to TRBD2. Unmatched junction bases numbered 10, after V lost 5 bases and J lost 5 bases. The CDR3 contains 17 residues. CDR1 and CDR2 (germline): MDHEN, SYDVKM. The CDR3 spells CASSRQTSGRAQETQYF. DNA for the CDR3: TGTGCCAGCAGTCGCCAGACTAGCGGGAGGGCCCAGGAGACCCAGTACTTC.

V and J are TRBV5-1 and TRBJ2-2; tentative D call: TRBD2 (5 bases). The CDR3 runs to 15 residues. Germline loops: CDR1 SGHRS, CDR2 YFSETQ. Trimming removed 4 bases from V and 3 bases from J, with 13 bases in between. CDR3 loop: CASSMRAWDTGELFF. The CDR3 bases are TGCGCCAGCAGCATGAGGGCTTGGGACACCGGGGAGCTGTTTTTT.

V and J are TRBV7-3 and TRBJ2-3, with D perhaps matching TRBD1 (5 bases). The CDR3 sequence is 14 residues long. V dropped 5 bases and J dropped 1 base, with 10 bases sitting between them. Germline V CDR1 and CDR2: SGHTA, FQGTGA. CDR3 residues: CASSPLGGTDTQYF. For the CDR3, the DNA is TGTGCCAGCAGCCCTTTAGGGGGCACAGATACGCAGTATTTT.

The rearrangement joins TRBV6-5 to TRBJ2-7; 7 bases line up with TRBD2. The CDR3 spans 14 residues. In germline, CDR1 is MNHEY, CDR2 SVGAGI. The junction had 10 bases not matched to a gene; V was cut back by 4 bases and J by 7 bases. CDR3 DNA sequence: TGTGCCAGCAGTTCGATTAGACTAGCTCGGGAGCAGTACTTC. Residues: CASSSIRLAREQYF.

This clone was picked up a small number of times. The CDR3 is CASSPPSGSYEQFF. The CDR3 nucleotides are TGTGCCAGCTCACCACCTAGCGGGAGCTATGAGCAGTTCTTC. The genes are TRBV18 and TRBJ2-1; 9 bases align to TRBD2. The CDR3 covers 14 residues. J was trimmed by 8 bases and V by 0 bases; bases with no gene match: 2. Germline V lookup: CDR1 KGHSH, CDR2 LQKENI.

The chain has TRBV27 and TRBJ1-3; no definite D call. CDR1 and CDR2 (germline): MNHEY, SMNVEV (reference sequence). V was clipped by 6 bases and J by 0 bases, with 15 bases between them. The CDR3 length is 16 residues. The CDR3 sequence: CASSSRHPSSGNTIYF. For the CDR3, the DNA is TGTGCCAGCAGCTCTAGGCATCCAAGCTCTGGAAACACCATATATTTT.